This entry lists 5 T cell receptor beta chains sequenced from one sample in a study of blood T cell repertoires in COVID-19. Some clones are missing from TCRdb's copy, which holds only in-frame ones; the method was immunoSEQ multiplex PCR. The table has about 100,000 clones, roughly 89% seen once; the top ten hold around 3.9%. Sequenced material: peripheral blood. These receptor sequences come from a human donor with COVID-19, enrolled during active disease. The donor label of this sample is uncertain.

This clone was seen a few times. The V and J genes are TRBV6-2 or TRBV6-3 and TRBJ1-5; 7 bases line up with TRBD1. The CDR3 runs to 17 residues. Germline assignment: CDR1 MNHEY and CDR2 SVGEGT. J lost 0 bases, V lost 5 bases, and 10 bases had no gene match. Here the CDR3 reads CASSPSHPGGSNQPQHF. The CDR3 region has the DNA TGTGCCAGCAGTCCATCCCACCCAGGGGGTAGCAATCAGCCCCAGCATTTT.

With regard to this clone: Other nucleotide sequences from this sample produce the same CDR3. The chain couples TRBV18 to TRBJ2-1; 8 nucleotides match TRBD1. The V and J ends lost 2 bases and 6 bases, in that order; junction bases with no gene match: 6. Germline assignment: CDR1 KGHSH and CDR2 LQKENI. The CDR3 has 15 residues. CDR3 bases: TGTGCCAGCTCACCAGGAGGACAGGGAGGCAATGAGCAGTTCTTC. Protein product: CASSPGGQGGNEQFF. Variable domain in full (rest from reference TRBV18 and TRBJ2-1): NAGVMQNPRHLVRRRGQEARLRCSPMKGHSHVYWYRQLPEEGLKFMVYLQKENIIDESGMPKERFSAEFPKEGPSILRIQQVVRGDSAAYFCASSPGGQGGNEQFFGPGTRLTVL.

The V call is TRBV5-1, the J call TRBJ1-4; possible D gene TRBD1, 6 bases. Trimming cost V 0 bases and J 7 bases, with 10 bases left between them. This CDR3 has 14 amino acids. Germline V lookup: CDR1 SGHRS, CDR2 YFSETQ. The CDR3 loop reads CASSLEGVIEKLFF. The CDR3 coding sequence is TGCGCCAGCAGCTTGGAGGGGGTTATTGAAAAACTGTTTTTT.

The gene calls are TRBV5-1 and TRBJ1-4; 7 bases agree with TRBD1. CDR1 and CDR2 from the germline V gene are SGHRS and YFSETQ. The J segment lost 3 bases and the V segment lost 5 bases, leaving 10 bases of the junction unmatched. This CDR3 is 16 amino acids long. The chain's CDR3 is CASSPTRQGANEKLFF. CDR3 bases: TGCGCCAGCAGTCCTACACGACAGGGCGCTAATGAAAAACTGTTTTTT. Complete variable domain (other parts from reference TRBV5-1 and TRBJ1-4): KAGVTQTPRYLIKTRGQQVTLSCSPISGHRSVSWYQQTPGQGLQFLFEYFSETQRNKGNFPGRFSGRQFSNSRSEMNVSTLELGDSALYLCASSPTRQGANEKLFFGSGTQLSVL.

The CDR3 protein is CASSLGGTGGGNYGYTF. In DNA, the CDR3 is TGTGCCAGCAGCTTAGGTGGGACAGGGGGCGGAAACTATGGCTACACCTTC. V gene TRBV11-2 combines with J gene TRBJ1-2, with 12 nucleotides matching TRBD1. CDR1 and CDR2 (germline): SGHAT, FQNNGV. After removal of 1 base from V and 2 bases from J, the junction contained 5 bases not matched to a gene. This CDR3 has 17 residues.